The 9 T cell receptor beta chains reported below all come from one sample, sequenced in a study of blood T cell repertoires in COVID-19. This table comes from immunoSEQ multiplex PCR, and its TCRdb copy is limited to in-frame clones, with some not included. There are approximately 410,000 clones in the sample; 80% to 90% occur only once, and 1.4% lies in the top ten. Source material: peripheral blood. The origin of the receptors is a woman in her 30s with active or convalescent COVID-19.

Here the CDR3 reads CASSFSVGRGRPEAFF. DNA for the CDR3: TGTGCCAGCAGCTTCTCTGTAGGCAGGGGGCGCCCTGAAGCTTTCTTT. The V and J genes are TRBV7-2 and TRBJ1-1; 8 positions match TRBD1. Unmatched junction bases numbered 12, after V lost 3 bases and J lost 6 bases. CDR1 and CDR2 from the germline V gene are SGHTA and FQGNSA. The CDR3 is made up of 16 amino acids.

This clone was observed a single time. The chain joins TRBV4-1 to TRBJ2-7; D call uncertain. V shed 5 bases and J shed 0 bases, with 8 bases lying between them. CDR3 length equals 13 residues. Germline V lookup: CDR1 MGHRA, CDR2 YSYEKL. CDR3 residues: CASSSVNSYEQYF. The CDR3 DNA sequence: TGCGCCAGCAGCTCGGTAAACTCCTACGAGCAGTACTTC.

V usage is TRBV5-6 and J usage is TRBJ2-1, with TRBD2 matching 13 bases. CDR3 length equals 17 residues. J gave up 3 bases and V 4 bases, and 7 bases lay outside the gene matches. In germline, CDR1 is SGHDT, CDR2 YYEEEE. The CDR3 region has the DNA TGTGCCAGCAGCCCGGCGGGGACTAGCGGGGACTACAATGAGCAGTTCTTC. The encoded protein is CASSPAGTSGDYNEQFF.

This clone appeared a few times. The CDR3 sequence is CASSDRGGPGANVLTF. The CDR3, as DNA: TGCGCCAGCAGTGACAGGGGTGGGCCTGGGGCCAACGTCCTGACTTTC. V is TRBV10-2 and J is TRBJ2-6, with D possibly TRBD1 on 6 matching bases. The CDR3 consists of 16 residues. CDR1 WSHSY and CDR2 SAAADI come from the germline V gene. V lost 3 bases to trimming and J lost 2 bases, with 11 bases between them.

In its sample, this clone was seen once. This rearrangement joins TRBV7-6 to TRBJ2-3; 7 positions match TRBD1. V lost 4 bases to trimming and J lost 1 base; unmatched junction nucleotides: 8. Germline values: CDR1 SGHVS, CDR2 FNYEAQ. This CDR3 is built from 16 residues. Written as DNA, the CDR3 is TGTGCCAGCAGCTCCCTCACAGGGGCGGGCACAGATACGCAGTATTTT. Translated, it gives CASSSLTGAGTDTQYF. Looking up the rest from reference TRBV7-6 and TRBJ2-3 gives the full variable domain: GAGVSQSPRYKVTKRGQDVALRCDPISGHVSLYWYRQALGQGPEFLTYFNYEAQQDKSGLPNDRFSAERPEGSISTLTIQRTEQRDSAMYRCASSSLTGAGTDTQYFGPGTRLTVL.

J is TRBJ1-4 and V is TRBV6-5, with D unresolved. The CDR3 has 14 amino acids. The ends were cut back, 5 bases at V and 0 bases at J, with 7 bases in the middle. CDR1 is MNHEY and CDR2 is SVGAGI in the germline V gene. The CDR3 sequence is CASSKTPTNEKLFF. CDR3 in DNA: TGTGCCAGCAGTAAGACACCAACTAATGAAAAACTGTTTTTT.

The chain carries TRBV27 and TRBJ2-3, with 7 bases identical to TRBD2. Germline trimming cut 6 bases from V and 5 bases from J; bases unmatched to any gene: 5. CDR3 size: 13 residues. Germline assignment: CDR1 MNHEY and CDR2 SMNVEV (reference sequence). This chain's CDR3 is CASREAGRDTQYF. As DNA, the CDR3 is TGTGCCAGCAGAGAAGCGGGGAGAGATACGCAGTATTTT.

The chain is built from TRBV6-1 and TRBJ1-4; D might be TRBD1 (6 bases). Per the germline V gene, CDR1 is MNHNS and CDR2 is SASEGT. V shed 3 bases and J shed 5 bases, with 13 bases lying between them. This CDR3 spans 15 amino acids. CDR3 DNA sequence: TGTGCCAGCAGTGACAACAGGGTGGTGAATGAAAAACTGTTTTTT. This encodes CASSDNRVVNEKLFF.

The V and J genes are TRBV13 and TRBJ2-4; 10 bases line up with TRBD2. Germline CDR1 reads PRHDT; CDR2 reads FYEKMQ (reference sequence). V dropped 5 bases and J dropped 1; count of bases not matched to a gene: 17. CDR3 length: 20 residues. The CDR3 loop reads CASSLSAGGPSMPAKNIQYF. The CDR3, as DNA: TGTGCCAGCAGCCTCTCAGCGGGAGGGCCGTCGATGCCGGCCAAAAACATTCAGTACTTC.